This T cell receptor beta chain stems from a study of shared clonotypes between healthy human individuals. This CDR3 comprises 17 residues. J gave up 3 bases and V 0 bases, and 7 bases lay outside the gene matches. Germline-derived CDR1 and CDR2 are LNHNV and YYDKDF (reference sequence). This clone was counted only a few times. TCRdb keeps only in-frame clones here, not all; method: immunoSEQ multiplex PCR. This table has fewer than 3 million clones, about 90% appearing once. The sample was naive CD4+ T cells from PBMCs. As to subset: CD45RA+ positively selected. The gene calls are TRBV15 and TRBJ1-3, with 8 bases that match TRBD1. This sequence originates from a man aged 18 to 30 in good health. Some clones in this sample may be carry-over from other donors' samples. The DNA for the CDR3 is TGTGCCACCAGCAGAGATGTGACAGGGGTATTTGGAAACACCATATATTTT. Amino acids: CATSRDVTGVFGNTIYF.